This T cell receptor beta chain was observed in a study of T cells in localized non-small cell lung cancer. Germline-derived CDR1 and CDR2 are SNHLY and FYNNEI. The ends were cut back, 0 bases at V and 8 bases at J, with 14 bases in the middle. The CDR3 covers 15 residues. Here immunoSEQ multiplex PCR was the method, and the copy in TCRdb shows in-frame clones only, minus some. Of 20,000 to 25,000 clones in the sample, 75% to 90% were seen once. About this clone: What it binds is not known.

Whole-study findings and limits: The highest T cell clonality was in uninvolved adjacent lung, above tumor. Paired adjacent lung recovered a median about 61 of the top 100 tumor clones. The study linked higher blood T cell density to longer overall survival. Sequencing involved a lone tumor region, leaving heterogeneity possible.

The gene calls are TRBV2 and TRBJ2-1; D perhaps matches TRBD2 (6 bases). The receptor was derived from a man aged 40 to 70 with stage II squamous cell lung carcinoma. This material consisted of PBMCs, taken before any cancer treatment. The CDR3 nucleotides are TGTGCCAGCAGTGAAGCAAGGAAGGGAGGTCATGAGCAGTTCTTC. The encoded protein is CASSEARKGGHEQFF. Based on the CDR3 plus reference TRBV2 and TRBJ2-1, the full variable domain is EPEVTQTPSHQVTQMGQEVILRCVPISNHLYFYWYRQILGQKVEFLVSFYNNEISEKSEIFDDQFSVERPDGSNFTLKIRSTKLEDSAMYFCASSEARKGGHEQFFGPGTRLTVL.